This T cell receptor (beta chain) is drawn from a study of shared clonotypes between healthy human individuals. Study-wide points: Four donors held approximately 5% of naive CD4 clonotypes in common.

CDR3 length: 15 amino acids. V dropped 7 bases and J dropped 0 bases, with 16 bases sitting between them. CDR1 MDHEN and CDR2 SYDVKM come from the germline V gene. The repertoire was sequenced with immunoSEQ multiplex PCR; TCRdb's copy has only in-frame clones and lacks some. The sample consists of roughly 700,000 clones, approximately 79% of them appearing once. This clone appeared many times. The antigen is undetermined. The chain is built from TRBV28 and TRBJ2-7, with a weak D call TRBD2 (5 bases). The sequencing input was memory CD4+ T cells sorted from blood. The subset was: CD45RA-negative fraction. The receptor was derived from a woman in her 30s in good health. CDR3 sequence: CASTRAGVRSYEQYF. The CDR3 DNA is TGTGCCAGCACCCGCGCCGGGGTACGCTCCTACGAGCAGTACTTC.